This TCR beta chain was obtained from a study of cytotoxic CD8 clonotypes in ibrutinib-treated CLL. Germline V gene data show CDR1 as SGHVS and CDR2 as FQNEAQ. Trimming left V 5 bases short and J 3 bases short, with 14 bases between. This CDR3 region has 14 residues. Only in-frame clones appear in the TCRdb table, and some are missing; sequencing was by immunoSEQ multiplex PCR. Of about 310,000 clones listed, about 77% are singletons. This sequence was found in a human donor with chronic lymphocytic leukemia. The sample was PBMCs, taken before ibrutinib treatment. This chain links TRBV7-8 with TRBJ2-7; weak D call: TRBD2 (5 bases). The CDR3 spells CASSPYTGIYEQYF. The CDR3 nucleotides are TGTGCCAGCAGCCCCTACACCGGGATCTACGAGCAGTACTTC.